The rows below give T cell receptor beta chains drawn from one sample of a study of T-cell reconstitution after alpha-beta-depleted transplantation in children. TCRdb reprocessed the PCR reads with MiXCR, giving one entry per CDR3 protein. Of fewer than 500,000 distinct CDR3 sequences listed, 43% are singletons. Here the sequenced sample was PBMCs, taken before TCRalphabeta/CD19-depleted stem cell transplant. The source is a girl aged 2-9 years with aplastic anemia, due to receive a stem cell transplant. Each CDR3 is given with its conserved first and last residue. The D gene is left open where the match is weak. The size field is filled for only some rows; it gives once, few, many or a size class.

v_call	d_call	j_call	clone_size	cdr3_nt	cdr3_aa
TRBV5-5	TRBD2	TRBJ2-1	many	TGTGCCAGCAGCTTCATGGCGGGAGGGACCAATGAGCAGTTCTTC	CASSFMAGGTNEQFF
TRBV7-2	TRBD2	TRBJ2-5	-	TGTGCCAGCAGCTTAGTCCCCCACGGGGGGGAGACCCAGTACTTC	CASSLVPHGGETQYF
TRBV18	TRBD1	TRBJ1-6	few	TGTGCCAGCTCACCCGGAAGACAGGGCCCAAATTCACCCCTCCACTTT	CASSPGRQGPNSPLHF
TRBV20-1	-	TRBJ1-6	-	TGCAGTGCAAGGCGGAGCTCCTATAATTCACCCCTCCACTTT	CSARRSSYNSPLHF
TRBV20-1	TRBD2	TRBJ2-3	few	TGCAGTGCTAGAGTCAGACGGGGGGAAGTGGATACGCAGTATTTT	CSARVRRGEVDTQYF
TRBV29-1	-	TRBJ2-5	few	TGCAGCGTTGAAGAAGTCAGGAGAATAGAGACCCAGTACTTC	CSVEEVRRIETQYF
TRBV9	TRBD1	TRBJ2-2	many	TGTGCCAGCAGCGCCGGGACAGGGGGCCCCGGGGAGCTGTTTTTT	CASSAGTGGPGELFF
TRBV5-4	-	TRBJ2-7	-	TGTGCCAGCAGCCCCGGCGACTCCAGGGTCTACGAGCAGTACTTC	CASSPGDSRVYEQYF
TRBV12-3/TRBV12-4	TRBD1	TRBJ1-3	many	TGTGCCAGCAGTCCCACAGGGGCGCCAGCTGGAAACACCATATATTTT	CASSPTGAPAGNTIYF
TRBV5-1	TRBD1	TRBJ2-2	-	TGCGCCAGCAGCTTTCAGGACAGGGCGGTCGGGGAGCTGTTTTTT	CASSFQDRAVGELFF
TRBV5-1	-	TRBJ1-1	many	TGCGCCAGCAGCTTGTCGCCGCGTCGGAACACTGAAGCTTTCTTT	CASSLSPRRNTEAFF
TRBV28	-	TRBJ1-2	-	TGTGCCAGCAGTTTATATCCAGGAAGTAAAAACTATGGCTACACCTTC	CASSLYPGSKNYGYTF
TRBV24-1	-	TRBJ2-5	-	TGTGCCACCACCTATTGGAGAGGTAAAGAGACCCAGTACTTC	CATTYWRGKETQYF
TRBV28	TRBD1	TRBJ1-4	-	TGTGCCATCCAATCCGGGACAGATGAAAAACTGTTTTTT	CAIQSGTDEKLFF
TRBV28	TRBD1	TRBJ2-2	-	TGTGCCAGTCTCGGGACAGGGCTCTACACCGGGGAGCTGTTTTTT	CASLGTGLYTGELFF
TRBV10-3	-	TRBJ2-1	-	TGTGCCATCAGCCTAAGCCCCCTCAGGGATGAGCAGTTCTTC	CAISLSPLRDEQFF
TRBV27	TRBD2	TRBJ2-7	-	TGTGCCAGCAGTTGGCAAACTAGCGGCGAGCAGTACTTC	CASSWQTSGEQYF
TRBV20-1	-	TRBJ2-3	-	TGCAGTGCGCCACGGACTGGGCAACCCACAGATACGCAGTATTTT	CSAPRTGQPTDTQYF
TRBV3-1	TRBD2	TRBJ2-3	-	TGTGCCAGCAGCCAAGAAACCGGACTAGCCACAGATACGCAGTATTTT	CASSQETGLATDTQYF
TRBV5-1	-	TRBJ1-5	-	TGCGCCAGCAGCCCCGTTGGGGGGGGCAATCAGCCCCAGCATTTT	CASSPVGGGNQPQHF
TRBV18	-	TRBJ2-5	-	TGTGCCAGCTCAAGGGCCGGGGGCCAACAAGAGACCCAGTACTTC	CASSRAGGQQETQYF
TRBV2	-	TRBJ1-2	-	TGTGCCACTCATCAATCTACGGTCAACTATGGCTACACCTTC	CATHQSTVNYGYTF
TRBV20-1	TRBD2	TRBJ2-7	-	TGCAGTGCTAGAGATGGGACTAGAGGGGAGCAGTACTTC	CSARDGTRGEQYF
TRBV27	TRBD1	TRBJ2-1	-	TGTGCCAGACCGGGACAGAACCTAAATGAGCAGTTCTTC	CARPGQNLNEQFF
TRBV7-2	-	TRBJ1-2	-	TGTGCCAGCAGCGGACGGACAGCGTATAACTATGGCTACACCTTC	CASSGRTAYNYGYTF
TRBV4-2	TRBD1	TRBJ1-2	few	TGTGCCAGCAGCCCCCCGAACTCGGACAGGGACAATGGCTACACCTTC	CASSPPNSDRDNGYTF
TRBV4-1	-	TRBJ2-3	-	TGCGCCAGCAGCCAACTGAACAGCCATGATGGGACAGATACGCAGTATTTT	CASSQLNSHDGTDTQYF
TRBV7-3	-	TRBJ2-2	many	TGTGCCAGCAGCTCATCCCGGGACACCGGGGAGCTGTTTTTT	CASSSSRDTGELFF
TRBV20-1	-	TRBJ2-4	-	TGCAGTGCTATTTCAATGAGGGGCCTATACTTC	CSAISMRGLYF
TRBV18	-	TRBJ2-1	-	TGTGCCAGCTCACCCCTCGCGGAAAATGAGCAGTTCTTC	CASSPLAENEQFF
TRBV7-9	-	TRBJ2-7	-	TGTGCCAGCAGCCAGAGAATTCCCTACGAGCAGTACTTC	CASSQRIPYEQYF
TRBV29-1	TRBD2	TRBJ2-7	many	TGCAGCGTTGGAGTTACTAGCGGGAGAGCAGTAGAGTACTTC	CSVGVTSGRAVEYF
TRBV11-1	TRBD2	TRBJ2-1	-	TGTGCCAGCAGCTCAAAGGGGTACTTGACTAGCGGAGAGAACAATGAGCAGTTCTTC	CASSSKGYLTSGENNEQFF
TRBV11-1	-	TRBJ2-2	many	TGTGCCAGCAGCAAAAACCATGGACTAAGCGGAGCGAACACCGGGGAGCTGTTTTTT	CASSKNHGLSGANTGELFF
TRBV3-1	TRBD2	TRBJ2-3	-	TGTGCCAGCAGCCAAGAGGGACTAGCGGCTACGCAGTATTTT	CASSQEGLAATQYF
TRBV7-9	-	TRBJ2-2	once	TGTGCCAGCAGCTTAGATGGCAGACCTACCTGGGAGCTGTTTTTT	CASSLDGRPTWELFF
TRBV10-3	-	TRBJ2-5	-	TGTGCCATCAGTCAGTTTTCCGACTTAGCGGTCAGGGACCAAGAGACCCAGTACTTC	CAISQFSDLAVRDQETQYF
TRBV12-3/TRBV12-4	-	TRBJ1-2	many	TGTGCCAGCAGGGGTTTAGGGAATGGCTACACCTTC	CASRGLGNGYTF
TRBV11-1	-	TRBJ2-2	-	TGTGCCAGCAGCTTACCGGACTTCCCAAACACCGGGGAGCTGTTTTTT	CASSLPDFPNTGELFF
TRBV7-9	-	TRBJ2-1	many	TGTGCCAGCAGCTTCTCGTTTAGCCTTTCCTACAATGAGCAGTTCTTC	CASSFSFSLSYNEQFF
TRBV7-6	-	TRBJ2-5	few	TGTGCCAGCAGCTTAGAGGCTAGAGGCAAAGTGGCCCAGTACTTC	CASSLEARGKVAQYF
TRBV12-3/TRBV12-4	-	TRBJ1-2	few	TGTGCCAGCAGGTCCGGGACATCTAACTATGGCTACACCTTC	CASRSGTSNYGYTF
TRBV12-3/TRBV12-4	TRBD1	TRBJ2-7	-	TGTGCCAGCAGCCGTGGACAGGGGGTAACCTACGAGCAGTACTTC	CASSRGQGVTYEQYF
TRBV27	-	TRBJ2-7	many	TGTGCCAGCAGTTTATGGGTTGTGGGGAATACCTACGAGCAGTACTTC	CASSLWVVGNTYEQYF
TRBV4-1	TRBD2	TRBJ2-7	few	TGCGCCAGCAGCCTAATTAGCGGGGCCTACTCCTACGAGCAGTACTTC	CASSLISGAYSYEQYF
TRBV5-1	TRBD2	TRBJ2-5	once	TGCGCCAGCAGCTCCAGCGGGGGGGCCAAAGAAGAGACCCAGTACTTC	CASSSSGGAKEETQYF
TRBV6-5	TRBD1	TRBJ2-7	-	TGTGCCAGCAGTTACCAACAGGGGTCCTCCTACGAGCAGTACTTC	CASSYQQGSSYEQYF
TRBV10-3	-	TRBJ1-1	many	TGTGCCGCCAGGGTGGGTTCGGACACTGAAGCTTTCTTT	CAARVGSDTEAFF